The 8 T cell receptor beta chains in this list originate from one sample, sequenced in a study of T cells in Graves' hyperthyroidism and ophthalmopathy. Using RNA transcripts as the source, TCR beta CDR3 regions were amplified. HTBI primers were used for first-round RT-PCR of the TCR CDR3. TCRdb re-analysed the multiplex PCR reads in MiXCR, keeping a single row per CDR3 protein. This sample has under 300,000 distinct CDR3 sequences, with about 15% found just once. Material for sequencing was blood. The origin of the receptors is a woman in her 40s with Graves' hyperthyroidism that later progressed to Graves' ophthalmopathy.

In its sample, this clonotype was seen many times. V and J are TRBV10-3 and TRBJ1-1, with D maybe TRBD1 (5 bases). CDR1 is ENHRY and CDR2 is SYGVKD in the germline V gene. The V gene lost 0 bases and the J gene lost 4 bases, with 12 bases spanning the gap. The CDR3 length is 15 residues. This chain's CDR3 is CAISESQGVPTEAFF. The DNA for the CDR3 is TGTGCCATCAGTGAGTCGCAAGGGGTTCCCACTGAAGCTTTCTTT.

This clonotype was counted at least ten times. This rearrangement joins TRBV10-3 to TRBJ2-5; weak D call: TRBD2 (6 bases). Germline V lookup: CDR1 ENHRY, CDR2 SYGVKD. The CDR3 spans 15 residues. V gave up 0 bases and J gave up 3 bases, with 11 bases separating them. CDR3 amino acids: CAISESWEEKETQYF. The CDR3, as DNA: TGTGCCATCAGTGAGTCGTGGGAGGAGAAAGAGACCCAGTACTTC.

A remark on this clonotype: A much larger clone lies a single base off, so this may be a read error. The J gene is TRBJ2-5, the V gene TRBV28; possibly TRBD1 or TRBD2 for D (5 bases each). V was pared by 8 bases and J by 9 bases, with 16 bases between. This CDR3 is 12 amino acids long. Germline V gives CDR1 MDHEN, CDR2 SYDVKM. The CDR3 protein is CASSQGTEAQYF. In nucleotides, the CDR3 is TGTGCCAGCTCCCAGGGTACGGAGGCCCAGTACTTC.

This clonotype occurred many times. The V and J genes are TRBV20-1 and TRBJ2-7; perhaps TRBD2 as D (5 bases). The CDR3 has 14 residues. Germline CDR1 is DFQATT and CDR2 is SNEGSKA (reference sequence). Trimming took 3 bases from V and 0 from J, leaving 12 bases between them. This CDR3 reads CSASAGTLSYEQYF. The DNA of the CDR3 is TGCAGTGCTAGCGCGGGTACTCTCTCCTACGAGCAGTACTTC.

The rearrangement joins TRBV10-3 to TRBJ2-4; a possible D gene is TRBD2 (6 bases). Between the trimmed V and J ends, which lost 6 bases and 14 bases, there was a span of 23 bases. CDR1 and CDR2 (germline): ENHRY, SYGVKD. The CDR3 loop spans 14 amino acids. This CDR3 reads CAIRISGRIQDEYF. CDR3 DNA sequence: TGTGCCATCAGGATTAGCGGAAGGATTCAGGATGAGTACTTC.

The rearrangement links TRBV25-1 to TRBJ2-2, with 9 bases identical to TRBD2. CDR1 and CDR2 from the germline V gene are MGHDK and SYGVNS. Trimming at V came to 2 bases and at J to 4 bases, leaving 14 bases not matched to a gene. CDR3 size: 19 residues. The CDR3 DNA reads TGTGCCAGCAGTGAAGGGGGGGCTAGCGGGGAACCTAGCACCGGGGAGCTGTTTTTT. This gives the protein CASSEGGASGEPSTGELFF.

CDR3 sequence (DNA): TGCGCCAGCAGCCAAGAAGGAACTATATATTCCTACAATGAGCAGTTCTTC. Its translation is CASSQEGTIYSYNEQFF. V gene TRBV4-1 combines with J gene TRBJ2-1; no reliable D call. The CDR3 contains 17 residues. V dropped 0 bases and J dropped 1 base, with 13 bases sitting between them. From germline, CDR1 is MGHRA and CDR2 YSYEKL.

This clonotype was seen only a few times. The CDR3, as DNA: TGCAGTGCTAGGGGTTCCAACACTGAAGCTTTCTTT. This sequence encodes CSARGSNTEAFF. The chain recombines TRBV20-1 with TRBJ1-1, with D unclear. CDR1 DFQATT and CDR2 SNEGSKA come from the germline V gene (reference sequence). V gave up 3 bases and J gave up 2 bases, with 7 bases separating them. There are 12 residues in the CDR3.